This T cell receptor (beta chain) is drawn from a study of blood T cell repertoires in COVID-19 (dated by TCRdb to between 2020 and 2021). About the full investigation: Samples from collaborators originated in the United States, Italy and Spain and spanned both the acute and convalescent phases of COVID-19. The repertoires were made available in a free public database intended to serve as a resource for research on the immune response to SARS-CoV-2. Deeply sampled blood TCRbeta repertoires from subjects exposed to, actively infected with, or recovered from COVID-19 were included in the dataset. A de-identified subject ID, COVID-19 status, age in years and sex were almost always included in the sample metadata. HLA class I and class II types, where available, came from metadata supplied by the sample provider rather than from assay-based typing. The material from the prospective study consisted of cDNA or gDNA derived from T cells, B-cell-depleted T cells, or PBMCs. Samples came from the ongoing ImmuneRACE study (first 160 participants) plus 1,254 subjects from 6 global collaborators. Broader findings and caveats from the paper: The quantity of clinical and demographic metadata differed by source and by participant and was supplied without curation.

According to the germline V gene, CDR1 reads MNHEY and CDR2 reads SVGAGI. Inclusive of the bounding cysteine and phenylalanine, the CDR3 is 15 residues long. The read is trimmed to its CDR3 DNA, 45 bases read in frame from base 1. V sheds 4 bases and J sheds 0 bases, leaving 12 bases between their ends. Participants in the prospective study were enrolled through a virtual design, were aged about 18 to 89 years, and lived in about 25 United States geographic areas. To assign participants to cohorts, the prospective study relied on clinical history that participants themselves reported in a screening survey and a study questionnaire. For ImmuneRACE Cohort 3, a participant was defined as recovered based on two consecutive negative NP/OP PCR tests, clearance by a healthcare professional, or resolution of symptoms. Mobile phlebotomists in the prospective study collected whole blood, serum and a nasopharyngeal or oropharyngeal swab from every participant. Over a roughly 2-month period, participants in the prospective study had the option of providing additional blood draws and questionnaires. Before DNA extraction, blood samples from the prospective study were shipped at room temperature or frozen.

TCRbeta CDR3 regions were amplified from genomic DNA by means of the immunoSEQ Assay, a bias-controlled multiplex PCR. Per the source publication's procedure: Nucleated cell counts per sample were estimated from amplification of reference gene primers within the assay. To quantify the absolute abundance of each unique TCRbeta CDR3 rearrangement, sequence reads were collapsed and filtered. For each sample, productive Simpson clonality was calculated by taking the square root of Simpson's diversity index across productive rearrangements. Imported from immuneACCESS, the table was reduced by TCRdb to in-frame sequences with V and J called. These copies leave out some clones; in studies compared against another copy, an unresolved V gene accounts for under half, and the cause of the remainder is not known. The D gene and trimming were derived from the DNA, and the V and J assignments and clone size from that table. Across this sample there are some 150,000 clones, with over 65% seen only once. The ten biggest clones cover nearly 4.5% of the sample.

To note about this clone: What antigen it recognizes has not been identified. Qualities for individual bases were not recorded, and no much larger clone is one base off.

This clonotype was sampled from a woman aged 45-59 years who had recovered from COVID-19. The V and J segments used are TRBV6-5 and TRBJ1-2; perhaps TRBD1 is the D gene, with 5 bases matching. Material for sequencing was PBMCs or T cells enriched from blood (not recorded which). The CDR3 loop reads CASSFQGGSNYGYTF. The DNA is TGTGCCAGCAGTTTCCAGGGCGGCTCTAACTATGGCTACACCTTC.